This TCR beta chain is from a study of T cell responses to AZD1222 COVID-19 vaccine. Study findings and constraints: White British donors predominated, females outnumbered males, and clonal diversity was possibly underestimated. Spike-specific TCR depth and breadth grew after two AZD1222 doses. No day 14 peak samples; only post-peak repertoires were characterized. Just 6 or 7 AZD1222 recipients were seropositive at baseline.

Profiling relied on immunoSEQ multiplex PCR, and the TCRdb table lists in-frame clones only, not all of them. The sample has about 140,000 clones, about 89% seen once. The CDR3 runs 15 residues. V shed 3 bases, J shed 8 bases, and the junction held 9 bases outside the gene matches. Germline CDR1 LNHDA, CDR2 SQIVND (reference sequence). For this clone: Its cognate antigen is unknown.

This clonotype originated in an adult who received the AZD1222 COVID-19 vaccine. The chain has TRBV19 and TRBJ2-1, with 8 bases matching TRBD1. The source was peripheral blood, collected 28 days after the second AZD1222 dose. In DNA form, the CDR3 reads TGTGCCAGTAGTATTGGACAGGGCTATATGGATGAGCAGTTCTTC. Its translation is CASSIGQGYMDEQFF.